The text below deals with one TCR beta chain. Antigen unknown. Documented treatment: approximately 9-day PBMC culture with coronavirus spike peptide pools or control peptides (ViraFEST assay). The data derive from a study of vaccination and CD4 T cells after COVID-19. V gave up 6 bases and J gave up 1 base; unmatched junction bases: 4. The CDR3 runs to 14 residues. CDR1 and CDR2 from the germline V gene are SEHNR and FQNEAQ (reference sequence). CD4+ T cells that had been cultured provided DNA sequenced with the Oncomine TCR Beta short-read assay. TCRdb re-analysed the PCR reads in MiXCR, keeping a single row per CDR3 protein. The sample has 15,000 to 25,000 distinct CDR3 sequences, over 40% seen once; the top ten hold around 2.3%.

The V and J genes are TRBV7-9 and TRBJ1-2; 8 bases are shared with TRBD1. The receptor was derived from a human donor who had recovered from COVID-19. The specimen was CD4+ T cells from blood, cultured in vitro, collected after SARS-CoV-2 vaccination. CDR3 nucleotide sequence: TGTGCCAGCAGTCGGACAGGGAATAACTATGGCTACACCTTC. Protein product: CASSRTGNNYGYTF.